Shown below are 29 T cell receptor beta chains from a single sample sequenced in a study of TIL therapy for anti-PD-1-resistant metastatic lung cancer. As for time point: pre-treatment sample, taken before nivolumab and TIL therapy. The libraries were made with immunoSEQ v3. Data came from immunoSEQ multiplex PCR; TCRdb stores just in-frame clones and leaves some out. This sample has tens of thousands of clones, with over 70% found just once. The sequenced sample was blood, obtained at baseline. The receptors come from a person between 25 and 80 years old with non-small cell lung cancer.

The chain combines TRBV5-1 with TRBJ2-5; no clear D gene. This CDR3 is built from 12 residues. Looked up from germline, CDR1 is SGHRS and CDR2 is YFSETQ. V lost 4 bases and J 4 bases, leaving 8 bases between the germline ends. CDR3 sequence: CASSARGETQYF. CDR3 in DNA: TGCGCCAGCAGCGCCCGCGGAGAGACCCAGTACTTC.

The chain joins TRBV7-9 to TRBJ1-1; 7 positions agree with TRBD1. CDR1 is SEHNR, CDR2 FQNEAQ, per germline (reference sequence). The length of the CDR3 is 18 residues. Trimming removed 1 base from V and 1 base from J; junction bases left unmatched: 12. DNA of the CDR3: TGTGCCAGCAGCTTAGGAATAGGGGGACAGCCTTCGAACACTGAAGCTTTCTTT. Protein: CASSLGIGGQPSNTEAFF.

The V and J genes are TRBV4-1 and TRBJ1-5; no clear D. The CDR3 covers 16 residues. The V and J ends lost 4 bases and 0 bases respectively, with 13 bases between them. Germline V lookup: CDR1 MGHRA, CDR2 YSYEKL. The DNA for the CDR3 is TGCGCCAGCAGCCGCTGGTTTAGCGATAGCAATCAGCCCCAGCATTTT. Translated, it gives CASSRWFSDSNQPQHF.

V is TRBV27 and J is TRBJ1-2, with D tentatively TRBD1 (5 bases). V lost 4 bases to trimming and J lost 3 bases, with 9 bases between them. Per the germline V gene, CDR1 is MNHEY and CDR2 is SMNVEV (reference sequence). The CDR3 contains 13 residues. CDR3 amino acids: CASSSSRDYGYTF. The CDR3 DNA sequence: TGTGCCAGCAGTTCCTCCAGGGACTATGGCTACACCTTC.

A note on this clone: Within the sample, other DNA sequences also encode this same CDR3. CDR3 bases: TGTGCCAGCAGTTACTCTGGACAGGGGTCCTACGAGCAGTACTTC. Translated, it gives CASSYSGQGSYEQYF. The gene calls are TRBV6-5 and TRBJ2-7; 9 positions match TRBD1. The CDR3 totals 15 residues. Losses at the gene ends were 0 bases for V and 1 base for J; bases not matched to a gene: 1. Germline lookup yields CDR1 MNHEY and CDR2 SVGAGI.

V gene TRBV7-6 combines with J gene TRBJ1-5; D is unclear. The V gene lost 5 bases and the J gene lost 0 bases, with 14 bases spanning the gap. Germline V gives CDR1 SGHVS, CDR2 FNYEAQ. The CDR3 covers 16 residues. CDR3 sequence (DNA): TGTGCCAGCAGCCTCCGCTCGGGAAGTAGCAATCAGCCCCAGCATTTT. Translation: CASSLRSGSSNQPQHF.

The gene calls are TRBV4-3 and TRBJ2-7; D is possibly TRBD2 (6 bases). Germline V CDR1 and CDR2: LGHNA, YSLEER. Trimming pared 0 bases from V and 2 bases from J, leaving 11 bases between. This CDR3 has 15 amino acids. CDR3 nucleotide sequence: TGCGCCAGCAGCCAAGACATCGGAGGGACCTACGAGCAGTACTTC. This codes for CASSQDIGGTYEQYF.

The V gene is TRBV5-6, the J gene TRBJ2-3; 7 bases are shared with TRBD1. With V trimmed by 0 bases and J by 8 bases, 12 bases remained unmatched. CDR3 length: 16 amino acids. Germline V gene lookup returns CDR1 SGHDT and CDR2 YYEEEE. CDR3 DNA: TGTGCCAGCAGCTTGGAGGGACAGTTATATTTTGGTACGCAGTATTTT. Translation: CASSLEGQLYFGTQYF.

V gene TRBV2 combines with J gene TRBJ2-1; unclear D gene. V was clipped by 7 bases and J by 9 bases, with 10 bases between them. The germline V gene encodes CDR1 SNHLY and CDR2 FYNNEI. CDR3 length equals 11 residues. CDR3 in DNA: TGTGCCAGCACTCTAGTTAGTGAGCAGTTCTTC. It yields the protein CASTLVSEQFF.

This clone was seen more than once but under ten times. The V gene is TRBV19, the J gene TRBJ1-1, with D unresolved. The CDR3 spans 13 residues. CDR1 and CDR2 (germline): LNHDA, SQIVND (reference sequence). The germline V and J ends were trimmed by 6 bases and 0 bases, with 8 bases remaining between them. The CDR3 spells CASRWNMNTEAFF. DNA of the CDR3: TGTGCCAGTAGATGGAACATGAACACTGAAGCTTTCTTT.

The DNA for the CDR3 is TGCGCCAGCAGTGAGTCGAACCAGGGCAATGAAAAACTGTTTTTT. It codes for CASSESNQGNEKLFF. The chain links TRBV10-2 to TRBJ1-4, with D possibly matching TRBD1 (5 bases). Germline CDR1 is WSHSY and CDR2 is SAAADI. The CDR3 extends over 15 amino acids. The germline V and J ends were trimmed by 0 bases and 5 bases, with 10 bases remaining between them.

The V gene is TRBV5-1, the J gene TRBJ1-3; D might be TRBD1 (5 bases). CDR3 length: 15 residues. V lost 4 bases to trimming and J lost 0 bases, with 11 bases between them. Germline CDR1 SGHRS, CDR2 YFSETQ. The CDR3 reads CASSPGPNSGNTIYF. In nucleotides, the CDR3 is TGCGCCAGCAGCCCGGGACCGAACTCTGGAAACACCATATATTTT.

The chain recombines TRBV5-1 with TRBJ2-4; D remains unclear. The CDR3 runs 16 residues. V lost 0 bases and J lost 0, with 10 bases in between. The germline V gene has CDR1 SGHRS and CDR2 YFSETQ. CDR3 amino acids: CASSLDPALAKNIQYF. The DNA of the CDR3 is TGCGCCAGCAGCTTGGATCCAGCTTTAGCCAAAAACATTCAGTACTTC.

The J gene is TRBJ2-5, the V gene TRBV5-1; maybe TRBD1 (5 bases). CDR3 length equals 14 residues. The germline V and J ends were trimmed by 4 bases and 2 bases, with 12 bases remaining between them. Germline V gene data show CDR1 as SGHRS and CDR2 as YFSETQ. The CDR3 nucleotides are TGCGCCAGCAGCCTTTGGGGCGAGCAAGAGACCCAGTACTTC. Translated, it gives CASSLWGEQETQYF.

This clone was recorded once. The chain joins TRBV28 to TRBJ2-7, with TRBD1 as a possible D gene (5 bases). Germline lookup yields CDR1 MDHEN and CDR2 SYDVKM. The CDR3 is 15 amino acids. V gave up 6 bases and J gave up 0 bases, with 15 bases separating them. CDR3 amino acids: CASSRQSESSYEQYF. DNA of the CDR3: TGTGCCAGCAGCCGACAGAGCGAAAGCTCCTACGAGCAGTACTTC.

The rearrangement joins TRBV28 to TRBJ2-7; D may be TRBD2 (5 bases). CDR3 length: 15 amino acids. Trimming shortened V by 7 bases and J by 6 bases, and 22 bases separated the two germline ends. CDR1 is MDHEN, CDR2 SYDVKM, per germline. CDR3 DNA: TGTGCCAGCAACCTTTCTGGCCCTAGCCTAGCCGAGCAGTACTTC. It yields the protein CASNLSGPSLAEQYF.

The V and J genes are TRBV16 and TRBJ1-5; D may be TRBD1 (6 bases). The V end lost 0 bases, the J end lost 4 bases, and 10 bases lay between the germline ends. This CDR3 is 15 amino acids long. Germline CDR1 KGHSY, CDR2 FQNENV. The CDR3 bases are TGTGCCAGCAGCCAATCAGGGCAGGGGAATCAGCCCCAGCATTTT. It translates to CASSQSGQGNQPQHF.

V is TRBV28 and J is TRBJ2-1; D is possibly TRBD2 (5 bases). The ends were cut back, 7 bases at V and 6 bases at J, with 13 bases in the middle. CDR1 is MDHEN and CDR2 is SYDVKM in the germline V gene. The CDR3 consists of 13 residues. The CDR3 protein is CASTVASRNEQFF. The CDR3 coding sequence is TGTGCCAGCACCGTCGCTAGCCGCAATGAGCAGTTCTTC.

This rearrangement joins TRBV6-1 to TRBJ2-7, with 9 bases identical to TRBD1. With V trimmed by 5 bases and J by 2 bases, 1 base remained unmatched. The length of the CDR3 is 13 residues. Germline V gene data show CDR1 as MNHNS and CDR2 as SASEGT. In DNA, the CDR3 is TGTGCCAGCAGTCGGACAGGGGCCTACGAGCAGTACTTC. As protein: CASSRTGAYEQYF.

The chain employs TRBV11-2 and TRBJ2-7; D unresolved. There are 12 residues in the CDR3. V dropped 2 bases and J dropped 3 bases, with 5 bases sitting between them. CDR1 is SGHAT, CDR2 FQNNGV, per germline. CDR3 coding DNA: TGTGCCAGCAGCTTATACGGCTACGAGCAGTACTTC. This translates into CASSLYGYEQYF.

This sequence joins TRBV19 and TRBJ1-1; D gene uncertain. The germline V gene encodes CDR1 LNHDA and CDR2 SQIVND (reference sequence). V shed 1 base and J shed 11 bases, with 11 bases lying between them. This CDR3 region has 12 residues. This CDR3 is CASSIGPGEAFF. The CDR3 DNA reads as TGTGCCAGTAGTATAGGTCCCGGCGAGGCTTTCTTT.

The chain carries TRBV27 and TRBJ1-1; D gene unclear. CDR3 length: 14 amino acids. The germline V and J ends were trimmed by 4 bases and 13 bases, with 22 bases remaining between them. Germline CDR1 reads MNHEY; CDR2 reads SMNVEV (reference sequence). CDR3 coding DNA: TGTGCCAGCAGTTCAAACCGGGAGAATCGAAAGGTTTTCTTT. Translated, it gives CASSSNRENRKVFF.

The chain has TRBV28 and TRBJ1-6; 8 nucleotides match TRBD1. The CDR3 is made up of 13 amino acids. Germline V CDR1 and CDR2: MDHEN, SYDVKM. J gave up 9 bases and V 7 bases, and 5 bases lay outside the gene matches. The CDR3: CASNDRGGSPLHF. Written as DNA, the CDR3 is TGTGCCAGCAACGACAGGGGTGGTTCACCCCTCCACTTT. The full variable domain, its missing parts supplied by reference TRBV28 and TRBJ1-6, is DVKVTQSSRYLVKRTGEKVFLECVQDMDHENMFWYRQDPGLGLRLIYFSYDVKMKEKGDIPEGYSVSREKKERFSLILESASTNQTSMYLCASNDRGGSPLHFGNGTRLTVT.

The chain has TRBV30 and TRBJ2-6; 7 bases are shared with TRBD1. Germline-derived CDR1 and CDR2 are GTSNPN and SVGIG (reference sequence). This CDR3 region has 14 residues. V lost 3 bases and J lost 10; bases outside the gene matches: 9. In nucleotides, the CDR3 is TGTGCCTGGAGGGACCCCGGGACAGCAAACGTCCTGACTTTC. Its protein is CAWRDPGTANVLTF.

The CDR3, as DNA: TGTGCCAGCAGCTCCGGACAGGGGGCGGTTTACGAGCAGTACTTC. Translating it yields CASSSGQGAVYEQYF. The chain couples TRBV11-3 to TRBJ2-7, with 11 bases aligning to TRBD1. Trimming at V came to 4 bases and at J to 4 bases, leaving 6 bases not matched to a gene. The CDR3 contains 15 residues. Germline-derived CDR1 and CDR2 are SGHNT and YENEEA.

The genes are TRBV14 and TRBJ1-2; 8 bases line up with TRBD1. V lost 1 base to trimming and J lost 4 bases; unmatched junction nucleotides: 5. From germline, CDR1 is SGHDN and CDR2 FVKESK. The CDR3 is made up of 15 amino acids. Here the CDR3 DNA reads TGTGCCAGCAGCCAAGGCAGGGGGCCGGGCTATGGCTACACCTTC. Protein product: CASSQGRGPGYGYTF.

This chain connects TRBV5-1 to TRBJ2-4; 11 bases fit TRBD2. This CDR3 comprises 15 residues. With 1 base clipped from V and 3 bases from J, the junction kept 0 bases outside the gene matches. Germline loops: CDR1 SGHRS, CDR2 YFSETQ. The CDR3 here is CASSLLAGGKNIQYF. CDR3 in DNA: TGCGCCAGCAGCTTGCTAGCGGGAGGCAAAAACATTCAGTACTTC.

The rearrangement links TRBV5-6 to TRBJ1-2, with a tentative D call TRBD1 (5 bases). This CDR3 is 13 amino acids long. V was cut by 1 base and J by 8 bases, with 12 bases left in between. Germline lookup yields CDR1 SGHDT and CDR2 YYEEEE. This CDR3 is CASSLRGGEGYTF. Written as DNA, the CDR3 is TGTGCCAGCAGCTTGAGGGGCGGCGAGGGCTACACCTTC.

The gene calls are TRBV9 and TRBJ2-7, with D possibly called TRBD1 or TRBD2 (5 bases each). Trimming removed 0 bases at V and 2 bases at J, with 12 bases between. The CDR3 spans 15 residues. Germline lookup yields CDR1 SGDLS and CDR2 YYNGEE. The chain's CDR3 is CASSVGGSPTYEQYF. As DNA, the CDR3 is TGTGCCAGCAGCGTAGGGGGGAGCCCTACCTACGAGCAGTACTTC.